This TCR beta chain appears in the sequencing data of a study of CD8+CD57+ T cells in acquired aplastic anemia. Study-level background: DNA recovered from sorted CD4+ and CD8+ cells had a mean of approximately 3 ug. Study-level points and caveats: Overlapping CD8+ CDR3 repertoires of patients and controls contained roughly 29 shared sequences.

From germline, CDR1 is SNHLY and CDR2 FYNNEI. The CDR3 is made up of 15 amino acids. J was trimmed by 5 bases and V by 6 bases; bases with no gene match: 8. With respect to this clonotype: What it binds is not known.

Genomic DNA, the template, was used for profiling of the TCR beta VDJ and CDR3. One entry per CDR3 protein results from TCRdb running MiXCR on the reads. The data hold 180,000 or so distinct CDR3 sequences, with approximately 48% observed a single time. The sequenced patients had an expansion of CD8+CD57+ cells seen by flow cytometry. Each patient had severe acquired aplastic anemia. Specimen: sorted CD4+, CD8+, or CD8+CD57+ T cells (not recorded which) from PBMCs. The rearrangement links TRBV2 to TRBJ2-7, with 12 nucleotides matching TRBD2. The receptor's source is a human donor with aplastic anemia. Here the CDR3 reads CASRRLAGERNEQYF. The CDR3 nucleotides read TGTGCCAGCAGACGACTAGCGGGAGAACGGAACGAGCAGTACTTC. Looking up the rest from reference TRBV2 and TRBJ2-7 gives the full variable domain: EPEVTQTPSHQVTQMGQEVILRCVPISNHLYFYWYRQILGQKVEFLVSFYNNEISEKSEIFDDQFSVERPDGSNFTLKIRSTKLEDSAMYFCASRRLAGERNEQYFGPGTRLTVT.